This T cell receptor (beta chain) was captured in a study of cytomegalovirus exposure and HLA in healthy donors. The primer mix had 60 Vbeta and 13 Jbeta primers. Profiling relied on immunoSEQ multiplex PCR, and the TCRdb table lists in-frame clones only, not all of them. This sample has about 200,000 clones, with 79% found just once. The CDR3 has 15 amino acids. The V end was cut by 1 base, the J end by 0 bases, with 7 bases between. The V gene's germline CDR1 is SSHAT and CDR2 FNYEAQ (reference sequence). This sequence originates from a girl aged 5 to 17 in good health and CMV-seropositive. The V call is TRBV7-7, the J call TRBJ1-3; D gene unclear. The specimen was PBMCs. CDR3 sequence reads: CASSLVGFSGNTIYF. The CDR3 DNA is TGTGCCAGCAGCTTAGTTGGCTTCTCTGGAAACACCATATATTTT.